The 13 T cell receptor beta chains given below trace back to one sample, sequenced in a study of radiotherapy plus CTLA-4 blockade in lung cancer. Profiled with immunoSEQ multiplex PCR; TCRdb holds only in-frame clones, not every one. The sample records roughly 80,000 clones, under 75% being singletons. The material sequenced was peripheral blood, taken from a patient treated with radiotherapy plus ipilimumab. The receptors stem from a human donor with non-small cell lung cancer whose response to radiotherapy plus ipilimumab could not be evaluated.

The CDR3 sequence: CAISRAYNEQFF. CDR3 in DNA: TGTGCCATAAGTCGGGCCTACAATGAGCAGTTCTTC. V and J are TRBV10-3 and TRBJ2-1; D remains ambiguous. Germline V gene sequence: CDR1 ENHRY, CDR2 SYGVKD. V lost 9 bases and J lost 2, with 8 bases in between. The CDR3 spans 12 residues.

The rearrangement joins TRBV30 to TRBJ1-1; TRBD1 aligns across 8 bases. The CDR3 sequence is 13 residues long. Germline V gives CDR1 GTSNPN, CDR2 SVGIG (reference sequence). Losses at the gene ends were 4 bases for V and 5 bases for J; bases not matched to a gene: 6. The CDR3 region has the DNA TGTGCCTGGACGGGACAGGCGGAGACTGAAGCTTTCTTT. This encodes CAWTGQAETEAFF.

V gene TRBV6-4 combines with J gene TRBJ2-3; 9 bases align to TRBD2. Germline V gives CDR1 MRHNA, CDR2 SNTAGT. Germline trimming cut 2 bases from V and 4 bases from J; bases unmatched to any gene: 1. This CDR3 region has 14 residues. CDR3 in amino acids: CASSDLAGSDTQYF. DNA for the CDR3: TGTGCCAGCAGTGACCTAGCGGGATCAGATACGCAGTATTTT.

The chain carries TRBV11-2 and TRBJ1-4, with D possibly TRBD1 on 5 matching bases. Trimming removed 1 base from V and 8 bases from J, with 8 bases in between. CDR3 length: 13 residues. The germline V gene encodes CDR1 SGHAT and CDR2 FQNNGV. This CDR3 is CASSLGGGEKLFF. CDR3 nucleotides: TGTGCCAGCAGCTTAGGGGGGGGAGAAAAACTGTTTTTT.

This clone was picked up one time. The rearrangement joins TRBV9 to TRBJ1-4; 8 bases line up with TRBD1. Trimming at V came to 0 bases and at J to 4 bases, leaving 2 bases not matched to a gene. Germline assignment: CDR1 SGDLS and CDR2 YYNGEE. The CDR3 runs 15 residues. The CDR3 DNA follows: TGTGCCAGCAGCGTAGAAGGACAGGGTAATGAAAAACTGTTTTTT. This translates into CASSVEGQGNEKLFF.

The chain joins TRBV5-4 to TRBJ1-2; weak D call: TRBD1 (6 bases). With 0 bases removed from V and 2 bases from J, the gap between germline ends came to 11 bases. The CDR3 contains 15 residues. Germline V gene sequence: CDR1 SGHNT, CDR2 YYREEE (reference sequence). The CDR3 sequence is CASSLAQGPNYGYTF. The DNA for the CDR3 is TGTGCCAGCAGCTTGGCTCAGGGGCCGAACTATGGCTACACCTTC.

The CDR3 spells CASSVRTAMFYGYTF. In DNA form, the CDR3 reads TGTGCCAGCAGTGTGAGGACAGCGATGTTCTATGGCTACACCTTC. The rearrangement joins TRBV2 to TRBJ1-2; tentatively, D is TRBD1 (6 bases). Germline CDR1 and CDR2: SNHLY and FYNNEI. The V end was cut by 4 bases, the J end by 4 bases, with 16 bases between. The CDR3 runs 15 residues.

This clone appeared a few times. This chain uses TRBV5-5 with TRBJ2-7; D might be TRBD1 (5 bases). V lost 6 bases and J 0 bases, leaving 10 bases between the germline ends. The CDR3 covers 13 residues. Germline CDR1 is SGHKS and CDR2 is YYEKEE (reference sequence). In nucleotides, the CDR3 is TGTGCCAGCACCTCGACAGTCTCCTACGAGCAGTACTTC. Translating it yields CASTSTVSYEQYF.

This clone came up a few times. The chain recombines TRBV9 with TRBJ2-4; maybe TRBD2 (6 bases). Deletions cut 0 bases from V and 0 bases from J, with 13 bases between. CDR1 is SGDLS, CDR2 YYNGEE, per germline. The CDR3 has 17 residues. CDR3 sequence (DNA): TGTGCCAGCAGCGTAGAGGGAAGACTAGAAGCCAAAAACATTCAGTACTTC. It encodes CASSVEGRLEAKNIQYF.

The chain uses TRBV7-6 and TRBJ2-2; TRBD2 is a possible D gene (6 bases). This CDR3 contains 15 residues. Trimming shortened V by 5 bases and J by 5 bases, and 15 bases separated the two germline ends. Germline lookup yields CDR1 SGHVS and CDR2 FNYEAQ. The CDR3 nucleotides read TGTGCCAGCAGCCAGGGAGGCGAGCGGACCGGGGAGCTGTTTTTT. As protein: CASSQGGERTGELFF.

CDR3 in amino acids: CASRVGAFANTGELFF. The CDR3 bases are TGTGCCAGCAGAGTAGGAGCTTTCGCGAACACCGGGGAGCTGTTTTTT. The chain recombines TRBV27 with TRBJ2-2; D call uncertain. V was trimmed by 6 bases and J by 0 bases, leaving 14 bases between them. CDR1 is MNHEY, CDR2 SMNVEV, per germline (reference sequence). This CDR3 region has 16 residues.

V and J are TRBV29-1 and TRBJ2-7; 9 bases fit TRBD2. After removal of 4 bases from V and 5 bases from J, the junction contained 6 bases not matched to a gene. The CDR3 covers 13 residues. CDR1 and CDR2 from the germline V gene are SQVTM and ANQGSEA. The CDR3 loop is CSVVSGSSHEQYF. CDR3 bases: TGCAGCGTTGTTAGCGGGAGTTCCCACGAGCAGTACTTC.

The J gene is TRBJ2-1, the V gene TRBV14, with D possibly matching TRBD2 (6 bases). Germline V gives CDR1 SGHDN, CDR2 FVKESK. Trimming removed 3 bases at V and 7 bases at J, with 19 bases between. The CDR3 is 16 amino acids. The CDR3 nucleotides read TGTGCCAGCAGCCATTATACCATACTAGCTATGAATGAGCAGTTCTTC. This translates into CASSHYTILAMNEQFF.